The T cell receptor beta chain under discussion was sequenced for a study of T cell repertoires in cytomegalovirus infection. For the study at large: As its CMV epitopes, the study selected recently identified HLA-C-restricted and well-studied HLA-B-restricted targets. Carrying CMV and the relevant HLA type showed in public TCR beta signatures.

The CDR3 totals 13 residues. V was clipped by 7 bases and J by 5 bases, with 15 bases between them. In germline, CDR1 is SGHRS, CDR2 YFSETQ. This clonotype appeared once. What it binds is not known. TCRdb called the reads again in MiXCR, with one record for every CDR3 protein. The sample lists about 700,000 distinct CDR3 sequences; around a third were seen once. The source is a human donor in good health (CMV status not recorded). Some clones in this sample may be carry-over from other donors' samples. The sample was cultured PBMCs, taken from culture after CMV antigen stimulation. The gene calls are TRBV5-1 and TRBJ1-2; D possibly corresponds to TRBD1 (6 bases). CDR3 loop: CASYDRGTYGYTF. For the CDR3, the DNA is TGCGCCAGCTACGACAGAGGGACATATGGCTACACCTTC.